A single sample is the source of the 14 T cell receptor beta chains below, sequenced in a study of memory CD4+ T cells and cytomegalovirus serostatus. Some clones are missing from TCRdb's copy, which holds only in-frame ones; the method was immunoSEQ multiplex PCR. This table has approximately 61,000 clones, 82% appearing once. The sort gate was single viable CD3+CD4+CD8-CD45RO+ cells for memory CD4+ T cells. The sample was memory CD4+ T cells from blood. These receptors all come from an adult in good health and CMV-seronegative.

CDR3 sequence reads: CPIAGGKTQYF. The CDR3, as DNA: TGTCCTATTGCGGGGGGGAAGACCCAGTACTTC. The V and J genes are TRBV21-1 and TRBJ2-5; the table names TRBD2, a call not compared with the DNA. TRBV21-1 is a known pseudogene. The CDR3 runs 11 residues.

A remark on this clone: Other DNA sequences in this sample translate to the same CDR3. V and J are TRBV5-1 and TRBJ1-1, with a possible D match to TRBD1 (5 bases). Germline V gene sequence: CDR1 SGHRS, CDR2 YFSETQ. Trimming left V 0 bases short and J 1 base short, with 7 bases between. CDR3 length: 14 amino acids. The chain's CDR3 is CASSLGGGNTEAFF. The CDR3 nucleotides are TGCGCCAGCAGCTTGGGCGGGGGGAACACTGAAGCTTTCTTT.

This CDR3 reads CASSEASGKQQYF. In DNA form, the CDR3 reads TGTGCCAGCAGTGAGGCTAGCGGGAAGCAGCAGTACTTC. The V call is TRBV28, the J call TRBJ2-7; 9 nucleotides align to TRBD2. Trimming took 5 bases from V and 8 from J; bases not matched to a gene: 7. CDR1 MDHEN and CDR2 SYDVKM come from the germline V gene. The CDR3 extends over 13 amino acids.

This sequence joins TRBV27 and TRBJ2-2; D assignment may be TRBD1 or TRBD2 (5 bases each). Germline V lookup: CDR1 MNHEY, CDR2 SMNVEV (reference sequence). V lost 5 bases and J 4 bases, leaving 29 bases between the germline ends. This CDR3 spans 20 amino acids. The chain's CDR3 is CASSRSLWDGIIKFTGELFF. The CDR3 nucleotides read TGTGCCAGCAGTCGGTCCCTTTGGGACGGAATTATCAAGTTCACCGGGGAGCTGTTTTTT.

The chain carries TRBV7-9 and TRBJ1-6; D might be TRBD1 (5 bases). The V gene lost 5 bases and the J gene lost 8 bases, with 10 bases spanning the gap. In germline, CDR1 is SEHNR, CDR2 FQNEAQ (reference sequence). This CDR3 region has 13 residues. The CDR3 DNA follows: TGTGCCAGCAGCGGGGCTTTGTATTCACCCCTCCACTTT. It is translated as CASSGALYSPLHF.

The chain employs TRBV2 and TRBJ1-5; 8 nucleotides line up with TRBD1. From germline, CDR1 is SNHLY and CDR2 FYNNEI. V dropped 6 bases and J dropped 8; count of bases not matched to a gene: 6. This CDR3 region has 13 residues. CDR3 nucleotides: TGTGCCAGCAGAGGACAGGGCCCGGAGCCCCAGCATTTT. Protein sequence: CASRGQGPEPQHF.

The chain joins TRBV7-8 to TRBJ2-7; D might be TRBD2 (5 bases). The germline gives CDR1 SGHVS, CDR2 FQNEAQ. This CDR3 has 16 amino acids. Trimming removed 1 base from V and 0 bases from J, with 13 bases in between. The chain's CDR3 is CASSLGLADYSYEQYF. The CDR3 nucleotides are TGTGCCAGCAGCTTAGGTCTAGCAGACTACTCCTACGAGCAGTACTTC.

In its sample, this clone was seen a few times. V and J are TRBV7-2 and TRBJ1-2; D gene uncertain. Germline assignment: CDR1 SGHTA and CDR2 FQGNSA. The CDR3 is made up of 18 amino acids. Trimming pared 1 base from V and 5 bases from J, leaving 23 bases between. The CDR3 region has the DNA TGTGCCAGCAGCTTAGGGGGTGTTTTAAGGGTTAGATGGTATGGCTACACCTTC. Translated: CASSLGGVLRVRWYGYTF.

CDR3: CASSRAGGRTYEQYF. The DNA of the CDR3 is TGCGCCAGCAGCCGTGCGGGAGGGAGGACCTACGAGCAGTACTTC. The V gene is TRBV4-1, the J gene TRBJ2-7; 9 bases map to TRBD2. The CDR3 length is 15 residues. V trimming: 4 bases; J trimming: 2 bases; junction bases outside the gene matches: 6. The germline CDR1 and CDR2 sequences are MGHRA and YSYEKL.

V gene TRBV19 combines with J gene TRBJ2-3, with D perhaps matching TRBD2 (6 bases). Germline V gene lookup returns CDR1 LNHDA and CDR2 SQIVND (reference sequence). This CDR3 has 13 residues. V was clipped by 1 base and J by 6 bases, with 8 bases between them. The CDR3 protein is CASSIVEGDTQYF. CDR3 nucleotide sequence: TGTGCCAGTAGTATAGTGGAGGGCGATACGCAGTATTTT.

In this sample, this clone turned up once. V and J are TRBV27 and TRBJ2-7, with D possibly TRBD2 on 6 matching bases. The CDR3 has 13 amino acids. Trimming stripped 4 bases from V and 0 bases from J, with 7 bases between. Germline CDR1 MNHEY, CDR2 SMNVEV (reference sequence). The CDR3 nucleotides are TGTGCCAGCAGTTCCGGGAGCTCCTACGAGCAGTACTTC. Amino acids: CASSSGSSYEQYF.

This rearrangement joins TRBV11-2 to TRBJ1-1; no firm D call. The CDR3 extends over 11 amino acids. Germline V gene lookup returns CDR1 SGHAT and CDR2 FQNNGV. The V end was cut by 9 bases, the J end by 5 bases, with 10 bases between. The CDR3 sequence: CASAVRTEAFF. Written as DNA, the CDR3 is TGTGCCAGTGCGGTGCGTACTGAAGCTTTCTTT.

About this clone: The junction and the germline gene differ at one end; a read error may be behind it. The V call is TRBV19, the J call TRBJ2-1, with D unclear. This CDR3 is 13 amino acids long. CDR1 and CDR2 (germline): LNHDA, SQIVND (reference sequence). Here the CDR3 reads CASSIVGRNEQFF. DNA of the CDR3: TGTGCCAGTAGTATAGTGGGCCGAAATGAACAGTTCTTC.

This chain joins TRBV7-6 and TRBJ2-3; 13 bases map to TRBD2. CDR3 length equals 18 residues. The V and J ends lost 3 bases and 5 bases, in that order; junction bases with no gene match: 11. Germline loops: CDR1 SGHVS, CDR2 FNYEAQ. The DNA for the CDR3 is TGTGCCAGCAGCTTCACCCCCACTAGCGGGGGGGCGGGAGATACGCAGTATTTT. Encoded protein: CASSFTPTSGGAGDTQYF.